What follows describes a single T cell receptor (beta chain). As yet, its antigen is unknown. Compared with germline, one end of the junction differs, possibly owing to a read error. This CDR3 is 15 amino acids long. Germline-derived CDR1 and CDR2 are SEHNR and FQNEAQ (reference sequence). It was with 60 Vbeta and 13 Jbeta primers that the PCR ran. TCRdb keeps only in-frame clones here, not all; method: immunoSEQ multiplex PCR. The data show 100,000 or so clones, with about four fifths seen just once and under 2% held by the top ten. The data were obtained in a study of cytomegalovirus exposure and HLA in healthy donors. About the research overall: Inside one of the first data releases sat some 93 million unique TCRs taken from HLA-typed donors. Study-wide points: Per a prior analysis, the majority of TCR beta V segments were productive roughly 87% or roughly 30% of the time.

The clonotype originates from a woman in her thirties or forties in good health and CMV-seronegative. The chain joins TRBV7-9 to TRBJ2-5; tentatively, D is TRBD2 (6 bases). The specimen was PBMCs. CDR3 in amino acids: CSSRETRGSQETQYF. DNA of the CDR3: TGTTCCAGCAGGGAGACTAGGGGAAGCCAAGAGACCCAGTACTTC.